A single sample gave rise to the 10 T cell receptor beta chains below, sequenced in a study of blood T cell repertoires in COVID-19. Generated by immunoSEQ multiplex PCR, the TCRdb table keeps only in-frame clones and is missing some. Found here are 300,000 or so clones, around 85% of them singletons; the top ten hold approximately 4.4%. The sample taken for sequencing was PBMCs or T cells enriched from blood (not recorded which). The receptors were gathered from a woman in her thirties or forties with acute COVID-19.

The chain has TRBV18 and TRBJ2-5, with 9 bases that match TRBD2. CDR1 is KGHSH, CDR2 LQKENI, per germline. The CDR3 runs 14 residues. V was pared by 6 bases and J by 4 bases, with 6 bases of the junction left unmatched. The CDR3, as DNA: TGTGCCAGCTCGCCGATAGCGGGGGCAGAGACCCAGTACTTC. Amino acids: CASSPIAGAETQYF.

This clone was observed a handful of times. The V call is TRBV7-9, the J call TRBJ2-1, with 8 bases identical to TRBD1. There are 15 residues in the CDR3. Losses at the gene ends were 5 bases for V and 5 bases for J; bases not matched to a gene: 8. Germline V lookup: CDR1 SEHNR, CDR2 FQNEAQ (reference sequence). CDR3 nucleotide sequence: TGTGCCAGCAGCCCGAAGGACAGGGTGGACAATGAGCAGTTCTTC. Its translation: CASSPKDRVDNEQFF.

The CDR3 DNA is TGTGCCACCAGTGATTTGCGGGGGTCCTACAATGAGCAGTTCTTC. Amino acid sequence: CATSDLRGSYNEQFF. J is TRBJ2-1 and V is TRBV24-1; D is perhaps TRBD2 (6 bases). The germline V and J ends were trimmed by 0 bases and 1 base, with 6 bases remaining between them. The CDR3 consists of 15 residues. The germline V gene encodes CDR1 KGHDR and CDR2 SFDVKD.

The V gene is TRBV11-3, the J gene TRBJ2-3; TRBD2 is a possible D gene (6 bases). V was cut by 1 base and J by 4 bases, with 15 bases left in between. Germline-derived CDR1 and CDR2 are SGHNT and YENEEA. The CDR3 runs 16 residues. The CDR3 sequence: CASSLGVGGVADTQYF. For the CDR3, the DNA is TGTGCCAGCAGCTTAGGCGTTGGCGGGGTCGCAGATACGCAGTATTTT.

This chain joins TRBV11-3 and TRBJ2-3, with a weak D call TRBD2 (6 bases). Deletions cut 5 bases from V and 6 bases from J, with 12 bases between. The CDR3 totals 13 residues. Germline CDR1 reads SGHNT; CDR2 reads YENEEA. The CDR3 loop is CASSPREWDTQYF. The CDR3 nucleotides are TGTGCCAGCAGCCCTCGGGAGTGGGATACGCAGTATTTT. Combining the CDR3 with reference TRBV11-3 and TRBJ2-3 gives the whole variable domain EAGVVQSPRYKIIEKKQPVAFWCNPISGHNTLYWYLQNLGQGPELLIRYENEEAVDDSQLPKDRFSAERLKGVDSTLKIQPAELGDSAVYLCASSPREWDTQYFGPGTRLTVL.

J is TRBJ1-5 and V is TRBV29-1; D not certain. The CDR3 runs 13 residues. The V gene lost 4 bases and the J gene lost 2 bases, with 9 bases spanning the gap. CDR1 and CDR2 from the germline V gene are SQVTM and ANQGSEA. CDR3 residues: CSVGEVGNQPQHF. CDR3 sequence (DNA): TGCAGCGTTGGGGAGGTGGGCAATCAGCCCCAGCATTTT.

J is TRBJ2-7 and V is TRBV7-9; TRBD1 matches at 9 bases. Germline CDR1 and CDR2: SEHNR and FQNEAQ (reference sequence). The ends lost 0 bases at V and 0 bases at J; junction bases unmatched: 6. CDR3 size: 17 residues. CDR3 protein: CASSLALDRGSSYEQYF. CDR3 DNA: TGTGCCAGCAGCTTAGCCCTAGACAGGGGGAGCTCCTACGAGCAGTACTTC.

The chain joins TRBV7-9 to TRBJ2-1; TRBD1 might be the D (5 bases). This CDR3 spans 13 amino acids. Deletions cut 11 bases from V and 3 bases from J, with 14 bases between. From germline, CDR1 is SEHNR and CDR2 FQNEAQ (reference sequence). The CDR3 is CAATEALYNEQFF. CDR3 coding DNA: TGTGCCGCGACAGAGGCCCTCTACAATGAGCAGTTCTTC.

This clone was seen a few times. The chain recombines TRBV4-3 with TRBJ2-7, with 9 bases identical to TRBD2. In germline, CDR1 is LGHNA, CDR2 YSLEER. The CDR3 contains 17 residues. The J segment lost 1 base and the V segment lost 1 base, leaving 8 bases of the junction unmatched. The CDR3 nucleotides are TGCGCCAGCAGCCAAGGCGGGCGAGCGGGAGGTTCCTACGAGCAGTACTTC. Translating it yields CASSQGGRAGGSYEQYF.

The chain couples TRBV5-1 to TRBJ2-7; weak D call: TRBD1 (6 bases). The CDR3 runs to 19 residues. Germline V gives CDR1 SGHRS, CDR2 YFSETQ. Trimming took 0 bases from V and 4 from J, leaving 26 bases between them. CDR3 protein: CASSLAGPGASLTRYEQYF. The CDR3 DNA reads TGCGCCAGCAGCTTGGCAGGTCCAGGGGCGTCTTTAACTAGATACGAGCAGTACTTC.